These 20 T cell receptor beta chains were sequenced from one sample in a study of Ad26.COV2.S vaccination and SARS-CoV-2 variants. Here immunoSEQ multiplex PCR was the method, and the copy in TCRdb shows in-frame clones only, minus some. This repertoire shows about 350,000 clones, 86% found once; its top ten account for about 10%. The treatment is: about 20 received Ad26.COV2.S at low or high dose, single or two shots; about 5 received placebo; per-sample allocation not given. Day 63 following the first vaccine or placebo injection was when the samples were taken. This sample comprised peripheral blood, obtained in a trial of Ad26.COV2.S vaccine versus placebo. The receptors stem from a person aged 18 to 59 who received the Ad26.COV2.S COVID-19 vaccine or a placebo.

The rearrangement links TRBV15 to TRBJ2-7; D may be TRBD1 (6 bases). Germline CDR1 reads LNHNV; CDR2 reads YYDKDF (reference sequence). V lost 1 base and J lost 2, with 15 bases in between. The length of the CDR3 is 16 residues. The CDR3 spells CATSRGVQGLPYEQYF. The CDR3 DNA sequence: TGTGCCACCAGCAGAGGGGTGCAGGGGCTCCCCTACGAGCAGTACTTC. The whole variable domain, remainder taken from reference TRBV15 and TRBJ2-7, is DAMVIQNPRYQVTQFGKPVTLSCSQTLNHNVMYWYQQKSSQAPKLLFHYYDKDFNNEADTPDNFQSRRPNTSFCFLDIRSPGLGDTAMYLCATSRGVQGLPYEQYFGPGTRLTVT.

V and J are TRBV9 and TRBJ2-1; 10 nucleotides line up with TRBD1. This CDR3 spans 17 amino acids. The germline V gene encodes CDR1 SGDLS and CDR2 YYNGEE. Germline trimming cut 0 bases from V and 4 bases from J; bases unmatched to any gene: 7. DNA of the CDR3: TGTGCCAGCAGCGTAGGAGCCCGGACAGGGGGGTACAATGAGCAGTTCTTC. Translation: CASSVGARTGGYNEQFF.

J is TRBJ2-1 and V is TRBV7-2; TRBD2 matches at 9 bases. This CDR3 has 13 residues. With 7 bases clipped from V and 5 bases from J, the junction kept 3 bases outside the gene matches. The V gene's germline CDR1 is SGHTA and CDR2 FQGNSA. DNA for the CDR3: TGTGCCAGCATGGTAGCGGGGGACAATGAGCAGTTCTTC. This codes for CASMVAGDNEQFF.

This clone occurred once. The V gene is TRBV6-6, the J gene TRBJ2-7; D is uncertain. This CDR3 is 14 amino acids long. Per germline, CDR1 MNHNY and CDR2 SVGAGI (reference sequence). Trimming stripped 5 bases from V and 0 bases from J, with 11 bases between. The CDR3 DNA is TGTGCCAGCAGTCCCGGTGGGGTCTCCTACGAGCAGTACTTC. Translated, it gives CASSPGGVSYEQYF.

The V and J genes are TRBV7-8 and TRBJ1-1; D is ambiguous. Germline CDR1 and CDR2: SGHVS and FQNEAQ. The CDR3 spans 14 residues. V was shortened by 5 bases and J by 1 base, with 11 bases between the two germline ends. The CDR3 is CASSQLASNTEAFF. DNA of the CDR3: TGTGCCAGCAGCCAACTAGCATCGAACACTGAAGCTTTCTTT. Full variable domain (outside the CDR3, taken from reference TRBV7-8 and TRBJ1-1): GAGVSQSPRYKVAKRGQDVALRCDPISGHVSLFWYQQALGQGPEFLTYFQNEAQLDKSGLPSDRFFAERPEGSVSTLKIQRTQQEDSAVYLCASSQLASNTEAFFGQGTRLTVV.

The V and J genes are TRBV11-2 and TRBJ2-1; D not certain. This CDR3 has 15 amino acids. Germline lookup yields CDR1 SGHAT and CDR2 FQNNGV. Trimming took off 2 bases at V and 1 base at J, with 9 bases between the two ends. This chain's CDR3 is CASSLTVPSYNEQFF. The CDR3 DNA sequence: TGTGCCAGCAGCTTAACGGTACCTTCCTACAATGAGCAGTTCTTC.

The chain couples TRBV7-2 to TRBJ2-4; a possible D gene is TRBD2 (5 bases). The ends were cut back, 0 bases at V and 11 bases at J, with 11 bases in the middle. CDR3 size: 13 residues. From germline, CDR1 is SGHTA and CDR2 FQGNSA. CDR3 sequence (DNA): TGTGCCAGCAGCTTAGCACGGGAAAATTTTCAGTACTTC. Protein: CASSLARENFQYF.

For the CDR3, the DNA is TGTGCCAGCAGCCCAGGGTTGACAAACGAGCAGTACTTC. Protein product: CASSPGLTNEQYF. The chain has TRBV13 and TRBJ2-7; a weak D match, TRBD1 (5 bases). Trimming took 5 bases from V and 5 from J, leaving 13 bases between them. The CDR3 has 13 amino acids. Germline V gene lookup returns CDR1 PRHDT and CDR2 FYEKMQ (reference sequence). The whole variable domain, filled in from reference TRBV13 and TRBJ2-7, reads AAGVIQSPRHLIKEKRETATLKCYPIPRHDTVYWYQQGPGQDPQFLISFYEKMQSDKGSIPDRFSAQQFSDYHSELNMSSLELGDSALYFCASSPGLTNEQYFGPGTRLTVT.

The chain uses TRBV13 and TRBJ2-5; weak D call: TRBD2 (6 bases). V was pared by 4 bases and J by 2 bases, with 14 bases between. The CDR3 contains 15 residues. Looked up from germline, CDR1 is PRHDT and CDR2 is FYEKMQ (reference sequence). The CDR3 spells CASSSLGTSQETQYF. The CDR3 DNA reads as TGTGCCAGCAGCTCCCTAGGGACTTCGCAAGAGACCCAGTACTTC.

This sequence joins TRBV27 and TRBJ1-4, with D uncertain. The CDR3 runs to 14 residues. Germline CDR1 is MNHEY and CDR2 is SMNVEV (reference sequence). The V gene lost 4 bases and the J gene lost 4 bases, with 10 bases spanning the gap. For the CDR3, the DNA is TGTGCCAGCAGTTCAGTGTGGGGTAATGAAAAACTGTTTTTT. Its protein is CASSSVWGNEKLFF.

The CDR3 reads CASSQVAGRGANSPLHF. The CDR3 DNA is TGTGCCAGCAGCCAAGTGGCGGGCCGTGGGGCAAATTCACCCCTCCACTTT. The V call is TRBV3-1 (or the pseudogene TRBV3-2), the J call TRBJ1-6; D perhaps matches TRBD1 (5 bases). Germline-derived CDR1 and CDR2 are LGHDT and YNNKEL (reference sequence). The CDR3 length is 17 residues. Trimming left V 1 base short and J 7 bases short, with 17 bases between.

This chain links TRBV5-6 with TRBJ1-6, with 8 bases identical to TRBD1. The CDR3 has 13 residues. Germline V CDR1 and CDR2: SGHDT, YYEEEE. The junction had 3 bases not matched to a gene; V was cut back by 0 bases and J by 13 bases. The CDR3 sequence is CASSLVQGVPLHF. The CDR3 nucleotides are TGTGCCAGCAGCTTGGTACAGGGGGTCCCCCTCCACTTT.

This chain uses TRBV28 with TRBJ1-5, with 8 bases aligning to TRBD1. This CDR3 region has 15 residues. J gave up 3 bases and V 4 bases, and 5 bases lay outside the gene matches. Germline-derived CDR1 and CDR2 are MDHEN and SYDVKM. This chain's CDR3 is CASSSLDRANQPQHF. The CDR3 DNA is TGTGCCAGCAGTTCACTGGACAGGGCCAATCAGCCCCAGCATTTT. The entire variable domain, with the rest obtained from reference TRBV28 and TRBJ1-5, is as follows: DVKVTQSSRYLVKRTGEKVFLECVQDMDHENMFWYRQDPGLGLRLIYFSYDVKMKEKGDIPEGYSVSREKKERFSLILESASTNQTSMYLCASSSLDRANQPQHFGDGTRLSIL.

The CDR3, as DNA: TGTGCCAGCGGTACATGGGGGCTCAATCAGCCCCAGCATTTT. It yields the protein CASGTWGLNQPQHF. This sequence joins TRBV27 and TRBJ1-5; a weak D match, TRBD1 (6 bases). Germline assignment: CDR1 MNHEY and CDR2 SMNVEV (reference sequence). Trimming removed 8 bases from V and 3 bases from J, with 14 bases in between. The CDR3 extends over 14 amino acids.

This chain connects TRBV7-9 to TRBJ1-3; no clear D gene. The CDR3 loop spans 15 amino acids. Per germline, CDR1 SEHNR and CDR2 FQNEAQ (reference sequence). The germline V and J ends were trimmed by 1 base and 4 bases, with 11 bases remaining between them. The CDR3: CASSLVDRQGNTIYF. In nucleotides, the CDR3 is TGTGCCAGCAGCTTAGTCGACCGGCAGGGAAACACCATATATTTT.

This clone was seen a single time. The chain joins TRBV12-3 or TRBV12-4 to TRBJ1-1, with TRBD1 matching over 7 bases. Trimming at V came to 6 bases and at J to 7 bases, leaving 5 bases not matched to a gene. The CDR3 sequence is 12 residues long. The CDR3 protein is CASSSRGVEAFF. In nucleotides, the CDR3 is TGTGCCAGCAGCTCCAGGGGGGTTGAAGCTTTCTTT.

V usage is TRBV7-9 and J usage is TRBJ1-1; TRBD1 aligns across 10 bases. This CDR3 spans 15 amino acids. V trimming: 5 bases; J trimming: 1 base; junction bases outside the gene matches: 4. Germline-derived CDR1 and CDR2 are SEHNR and FQNEAQ (reference sequence). The CDR3 sequence: CASSPRDRGNTEAFF. DNA of the CDR3: TGTGCCAGCAGCCCCCGGGACAGGGGGAACACTGAAGCTTTCTTT.

V usage is TRBV6-2 or TRBV6-3 and J usage is TRBJ2-7; TRBD1 agrees at 9 bases. Germline V gene sequence: CDR1 MNHEY, CDR2 SVGEGT. V trimming: 0 bases; J trimming: 3 bases; junction bases outside the gene matches: 0. The CDR3 consists of 14 residues. The CDR3 sequence: CASSYSTGGYEQYF. The DNA of the CDR3 is TGTGCCAGCAGTTACTCGACAGGGGGCTACGAGCAGTACTTC.

The chain couples TRBV18 to TRBJ2-7; TRBD2 might be the D (6 bases). The CDR3 runs 15 residues. V was shortened by 0 bases and J by 2 bases, with 11 bases between the two germline ends. Per germline, CDR1 KGHSH and CDR2 LQKENI. In DNA, the CDR3 is TGTGCCAGCTCACCACCGGGGGGACCTACCTACGAGCAGTACTTC. This translates into CASSPPGGPTYEQYF.

DNA for the CDR3: TGTGCCAGCAGTTTGGGTAGGGGGCCCTATGGCTACACCTTC. The encoded protein is CASSLGRGPYGYTF. The chain carries TRBV27 and TRBJ1-2, with 7 nucleotides matching TRBD1. This CDR3 is 14 amino acids long. In germline, CDR1 is MNHEY, CDR2 SMNVEV (reference sequence). V was clipped by 3 bases and J by 4 bases; unmatched bases: 5.